A selection of T cell receptor beta chains follows, all from one sample in a study of technical replicates of blood from several donors. Sequencing used immunoSEQ multiplex PCR; TCRdb keeps in-frame clones, though not all of them. Here the sample spans under 85,000 clones, approximately 83% being singletons. Sequences were obtained from PBMCs. These receptors all come from a human donor in good health. Some clones in this sample may be carry-over from other donors' samples. The CDR3 runs from the conserved cysteine through the conserved F or W. The D gene is left open where the match is weak. Expanded clones get a size class; other rows say once, few or many, or leave the size out.

j_gene | v_gene | abundance | d_gene | CDR3aa | CDR3nt
TRBJ1-1 | TRBV7-9 | NA | NA | CASSTPHGGAFF | TGTGCCAGCAGCACACCCCATGGGGGGGCTTTCTTT
TRBJ2-3 | TRBV7-9 | NA | TRBD2 | CASSSGLAGGTDTQYF | TGTGCCAGCAGCTCTGGACTAGCGGGAGGCACAGATACGCAGTATTTT
TRBJ2-2 | TRBV5-1 | NA | NA | CASSFEPNGELFF | TGCGCCAGCAGCTTCGAGCCGAACGGGGAGCTGTTTTTT
TRBJ1-2 | TRBV4-3 | NA | NA | CASSQGQFINYGYTF | TGCGCCAGCAGCCAAGGACAGTTTATTAACTATGGCTACACCTTC
TRBJ2-7 | TRBV7-6 | NA | NA | CASSLSGVEQYF | TGTGCCAGCAGCTTATCCGGGGTCGAGCAGTACTTC
TRBJ1-4 | TRBV19 | NA | NA | CASSDLPGEKLFF | TGTGCCAGTAGTGACCTCCCGGGGGAAAAACTGTTTTTT
TRBJ1-2 | TRBV5-8 | NA | TRBD1 | CASSWRDRGRGYTF | TGTGCCAGCAGCTGGCGGGACAGGGGCAGGGGCTACACCTTC
TRBJ2-3 | TRBV14 | NA | TRBD2 | CASSGASGDTQYF | TGTGCCAGCAGTGGGGCTAGCGGAGATACGCAGTATTTT
TRBJ2-7 | TRBV11-2 | NA | TRBD2 | CASSGRGGEQYF | TGTGCCAGCAGCGGCCGGGGGGGCGAGCAGTACTTC
TRBJ1-2 | TRBV4-3 | once | TRBD1 | CASSHSGGQDVYGYTF | TGCGCCAGCAGCCATTCGGGGGGACAGGATGTTTATGGCTACACCTTC
TRBJ2-6 | TRBV4-3 | NA | NA | CASSIGQSGANVLTF | TGCGCCAGCAGCATTGGACAGTCTGGGGCCAACGTCCTGACTTTC
TRBJ2-2 | TRBV27 | NA | NA | CASSSPPGELFF | TGTGCCAGCAGCTCCCCCCCCGGGGAGCTGTTTTTT
TRBJ1-4 | TRBV19 | few | NA | CATSGEKLFF | TGTGCCACGAGCGGGGAAAAACTGTTTTTT
TRBJ2-7 | TRBV4-3 | NA | NA | CASSQDKGESSYEQYF | TGCGCCAGCAGCCAAGATAAGGGGGAGAGCTCCTACGAGCAGTACTTC
TRBJ1-3 | TRBV10-1 | NA | TRBD1 | CASGTGWLRGNTIYF | TGCGCCAGTGGGACAGGTTGGTTGAGGGGAAACACCATATATTTT
TRBJ2-7 | TRBV4-3 | NA | TRBD1 | CASSQDRLSGQGYEQYF | TGCGCCAGCAGCCAAGATCGGCTGTCGGGACAGGGCTACGAGCAGTACTTC
TRBJ2-1 | TRBV5-6 | NA | NA | CASSLRTGLSYNEQFF | TGTGCCAGCAGCTTACGTACGGGACTCTCCTACAATGAGCAGTTCTTC
TRBJ2-3 | TRBV9 | NA | NA | CASSEAGALTSTDTQYF | TGTGCCAGCAGCGAGGCGGGGGCCCTCACTAGCACAGATACGCAGTATTTT
TRBJ2-1 | TRBV5-1 | NA | NA | CASSLGGPYNEQFF | TGCGCCAGCAGCTTGGGGGGCCCGTACAATGAGCAGTTCTTC
TRBJ1-3 | TRBV18 | NA | NA | CASSPYGWAPSGNTIYF | TGTGCCAGCTCACCATACGGATGGGCTCCCTCTGGAAACACCATATATTTT
TRBJ1-1 | TRBV7-3 | few | NA | CASSFLGQNTEAFF | TGTGCCAGCAGCTTCCTAGGACAGAACACTGAAGCTTTCTTT
TRBJ2-1 | TRBV4-2 | NA | TRBD2 | CASSNNREERNNEQFF | TGTGCCAGCAGCAACAACCGGGAGGAGAGGAACAATGAGCAGTTCTTC
TRBJ2-5 | TRBV5-6 | NA | TRBD2 | CASSLVASGETQYF | TGTGCCAGCAGCTTGGTGGCTAGCGGAGAGACCCAGTACTTC
TRBJ1-6 | TRBV7-8 | NA | NA | CASSLVNSPLHF | TGTGCCAGCAGCTTAGTAAATTCACCCCTCCACTTT
TRBJ2-1 | TRBV7-3 | NA | NA | CASSKQGIDEQFF | TGTGCCAGCAGCAAACAGGGTATCGATGAGCAGTTCTTC
TRBJ1-4 | TRBV19 | NA | NA | CASSISQGREKLFF | TGTGCCAGTAGTATCTCACAGGGAAGGGAAAAACTGTTTTTT
TRBJ2-3 | TRBV9 | once | TRBD1 | CASSTRAGGTTDTQYF | TGTGCCAGCAGCACTCGAGCAGGGGGCACGACAGATACGCAGTATTTT
TRBJ1-4 | TRBV19 | NA | NA | CASNFRTSDEKLFF | TGTGCCAGTAATTTTCGGACAAGCGATGAAAAACTGTTTTTT
TRBJ1-2 | TRBV7-2 | NA | TRBD1 | CASSPGQSYGYTF | TGTGCCAGCAGCCCGGGACAGTCGTATGGCTACACCTTC
TRBJ2-1 | TRBV15 | few | TRBD2 | CATSRDLASGNNEQFF | TGTGCCACCAGCAGAGATCTGGCTAGCGGTAACAATGAGCAGTTCTTC
TRBJ1-6 | TRBV18 | NA | TRBD1 | CASSPLQGQTNSPLHF | TGTGCCAGCTCACCCCTCCAGGGACAGACTAATTCACCCCTCCACTTT
TRBJ2-5 | TRBV7-3 | NA | TRBD1 | CASSLLGQGLGETQYF | TGTGCCAGCAGCTTATTGGGACAGGGCTTAGGAGAGACCCAGTACTTC
TRBJ2-7 | TRBV7-8 | NA | NA | CASSLEFGLALEQYF | TGTGCCAGCAGCTTAGAATTCGGGCTAGCACTCGAGCAGTACTTC
TRBJ2-7 | TRBV6-1 | NA | TRBD1 | CASSASRQGSYEQYF | TGTGCCAGCAGTGCCTCCCGACAGGGCTCCTACGAGCAGTACTTC
TRBJ2-2 | TRBV11-3 | NA | TRBD2 | CASSTPSGRYTGELFF | TGTGCCAGCAGCACACCTAGCGGGAGGTACACCGGGGAGCTGTTTTTT
TRBJ2-1 | TRBV4-1 | once | NA | CASSHPGVNEQFF | TGCGCCAGCAGCCACCCCGGTGTCAATGAGCAGTTCTTC
TRBJ2-5 | TRBV7-2 | once | NA | CASSLTAGQETQYF | TGTGCCAGCAGCCTCACGGCGGGACAAGAGACCCAGTACTTC
TRBJ1-2 | TRBV27 | NA | NA | CASSLSSGNPYGYTF | TGTGCCAGCAGTCTCTCCTCGGGGAATCCCTATGGCTACACCTTC
TRBJ1-1 | TRBV7-9 | NA | TRBD1 | CASEMGTVGRTEAFF | TGTGCCAGCGAAATGGGGACAGTGGGGCGGACTGAAGCTTTCTTT
TRBJ1-4 | TRBV9 | NA | TRBD1 | CASSVVGTGDEKLFF | TGTGCCAGCAGCGTAGTTGGAACAGGGGATGAAAAACTGTTTTTT
TRBJ2-3 | TRBV7-3 | once | TRBD2 | CASSLTGGSGPDTQYF | TGTGCCAGCAGCTTAACGGGCGGGAGCGGGCCAGATACGCAGTATTTT
TRBJ2-5 | TRBV2 | NA | NA | CASRPDYSRETQYF | TGTGCCAGCAGGCCGGACTACTCTCGGGAGACCCAGTACTTC
TRBJ2-7 | TRBV10-3 | NA | NA | CAISESYFPYEQYF | TGTGCCATCAGTGAGTCTTACTTTCCGTACGAGCAGTACTTC
TRBJ2-7 | TRBV5-1 | once | TRBD2 | CASSKEAGTTGEQYF | TGCGCCAGCAGCAAGGAAGCCGGGACTACTGGCGAGCAGTACTTC
TRBJ1-2 | TRBV7-9 | once | TRBD1 | CASSPGQSPDGYTF | TGTGCCAGCAGCCCGGGACAGTCGCCGGATGGCTACACCTTC
TRBJ2-3 | TRBV7-3 | once | NA | CASSLGPPGGSTDTQYF | TGTGCCAGCAGCTTAGGTCCTCCGGGTGGGAGCACAGATACGCAGTATTTT
TRBJ2-4 | TRBV14 | once | NA | CASSQESSKNIQYF | TGTGCCAGCAGCCAAGAAAGCTCCAAAAACATTCAGTACTTC
TRBJ1-3 | TRBV7-3 | NA | NA | CASSLGRDDTIYF | TGTGCCAGCAGCTTAGGCAGGGATGACACCATATATTTT